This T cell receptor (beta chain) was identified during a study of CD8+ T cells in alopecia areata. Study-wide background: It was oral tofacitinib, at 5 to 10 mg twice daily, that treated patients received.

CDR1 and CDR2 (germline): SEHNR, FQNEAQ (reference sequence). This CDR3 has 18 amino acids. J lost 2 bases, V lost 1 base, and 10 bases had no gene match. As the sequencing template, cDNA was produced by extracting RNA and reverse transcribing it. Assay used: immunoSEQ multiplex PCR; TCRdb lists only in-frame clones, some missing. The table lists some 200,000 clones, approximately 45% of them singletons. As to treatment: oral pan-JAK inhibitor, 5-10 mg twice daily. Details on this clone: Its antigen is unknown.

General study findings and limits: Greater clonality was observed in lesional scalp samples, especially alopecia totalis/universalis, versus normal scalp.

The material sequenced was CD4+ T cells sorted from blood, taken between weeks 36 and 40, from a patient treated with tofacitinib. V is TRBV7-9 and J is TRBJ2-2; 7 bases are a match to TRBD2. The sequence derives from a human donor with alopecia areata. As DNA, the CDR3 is TGTGCCAGCAGCTTAGGGGCCGCCGGGAGGCTTAACACCGGGGAGCTGTTTTTT. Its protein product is CASSLGAAGRLNTGELFF.